The clone carrying this TCR beta chain was counted a single time. What it recognizes is unknown. This entry belongs to a study of T cell responses to AZD1222 COVID-19 vaccine. Study overall: Analyses pooled second doses at about 4 or about 12 weeks.

Study results and limitations: The sample set comprised mostly white British donors with more females, and clonal diversity was possibly underestimated. Among vaccine-associated CD4 TCRs, coverage spanned spike, with dominance at 160-218 and 743-854.

V dropped 9 bases and J dropped 6 bases, with 10 bases sitting between them. The CDR3 is made up of 11 amino acids. The protocol was immunoSEQ multiplex PCR, while the TCRdb copy is restricted to in-frame clones and leaves out a portion. This sample yields 65,000 to 80,000 clones, of which around 87% are seen a single time; roughly a quarter belongs to the top ten. The receptor comes from an adult in good health. The chain uses TRBV12-3 or TRBV12-4 and TRBJ2-3; no clear D. The source material was peripheral blood, sampled on day 0 of AZD1222 vaccination. CDR3 amino acids: CASRLSDTQYF. The CDR3, as DNA: TGTGCCAGTCGTCTTTCGGATACGCAGTATTTT.